The rows below give T cell receptor beta chains drawn from one sample of a study of shared clonotypes between healthy human individuals. TCRdb's table, derived via immunoSEQ multiplex PCR, lists solely in-frame clones and lacks some. The data hold roughly 2 million clones, with nearly 97% observed a single time. The sequenced sample was naive CD4+ T cells sorted from blood. Source of these receptors: a man younger than 30 in good health. Both conserved end residues are part of each CDR3. A D gene is named only where the DNA matches it firmly. Clone size appears in some rows only: once, few, many, or a class for an expanded clone.

d_call: .
v_call: TRBV7-9
clone_size: .
j_call: TRBJ1-6
cdr3_nt: TGTGCCAGCAGCTTAGTGGCAGGGGATTCACCCCTCCACTTT
cdr3_aa: CASSLVAGDSPLHF

d_call: .
v_call: TRBV6-8
clone_size: .
j_call: TRBJ2-5
cdr3_nt: TGTGCCAGCAGTTCCGGGCCGGGGGAGACCCAGTACTTC
cdr3_aa: CASSSGPGETQYF

d_call: .
v_call: TRBV27
clone_size: .
j_call: TRBJ1-2
cdr3_nt: TGTGCCAGCAGTTTATCTTCTGTTGGCTTCTCGCGTGGCTACACCTTC
cdr3_aa: CASSLSSVGFSRGYTF

d_call: TRBD2
v_call: TRBV2
clone_size: .
j_call: TRBJ2-1
cdr3_nt: TGTGCCAGCAGCCCTAGCGGGTACTCCTACAATGAGCAGTTCTTC
cdr3_aa: CASSPSGYSYNEQFF

d_call: TRBD1
v_call: TRBV9
clone_size: .
j_call: TRBJ2-6
cdr3_nt: TGTGCCAGCAGCGTAGCTACAGGGACAGAACACTCTGGGGCCAACGTCCTGACTTTC
cdr3_aa: CASSVATGTEHSGANVLTF

d_call: TRBD1
v_call: TRBV11-2
clone_size: .
j_call: TRBJ1-2
cdr3_nt: TGTGCCAGCAGCACGAGGGGACAGGGGAACTATGGCTACACCTTC
cdr3_aa: CASSTRGQGNYGYTF

d_call: .
v_call: TRBV19
clone_size: .
j_call: TRBJ2-2
cdr3_nt: TGTGCCAGTAGCCGGGCGGGCCGTGGGGGGAACACCGGGGAGCTGTTTTTT
cdr3_aa: CASSRAGRGGNTGELFF

d_call: .
v_call: TRBV19
clone_size: .
j_call: TRBJ2-4
cdr3_nt: TGTGCCAGTAGCGGTGCCATTCAGTACTTC
cdr3_aa: CASSGAIQYF

d_call: .
v_call: TRBV6-1
clone_size: .
j_call: TRBJ1-1
cdr3_nt: TGTGCCAGCAGTGGAACACAGTTGGGAACCCATGAAGCTTTCTTT
cdr3_aa: CASSGTQLGTHEAFF

d_call: .
v_call: TRBV30
clone_size: .
j_call: TRBJ2-7
cdr3_nt: TGTGCCTGGAAGGAGGATTGGGCAGGGACCTACGAGCAGTACTTC
cdr3_aa: CAWKEDWAGTYEQYF

d_call: .
v_call: TRBV11-3
clone_size: once
j_call: TRBJ1-6
cdr3_nt: TGTGCCAGCAGCTTGGGGAGTATGGCACCCCTCCACTTT
cdr3_aa: CASSLGSMAPLHF

d_call: .
v_call: TRBV30
clone_size: .
j_call: TRBJ2-1
cdr3_nt: TGTGCCTGGATGGGCAGTACAATGTTGCAGTTCTTC
cdr3_aa: CAWMGSTMLQFF

d_call: TRBD1
v_call: TRBV6-5
clone_size: few
j_call: TRBJ1-6
cdr3_nt: TGTGCCAGCAGTTACTCGCGGCAGGGGGCTAATTCACCCCTCCACTTT
cdr3_aa: CASSYSRQGANSPLHF